What follows are 8 T cell receptor beta chains derived from one specimen sequenced in a study of OX40 agonist ivuxolimab in advanced cancers. Generated by immunoSEQ multiplex PCR, the TCRdb table keeps only in-frame clones and is missing some. Of 20,000 to 25,000 clones listed, 84% are singletons. The material was CD4+ or CD8+ T cells sorted from blood, obtained in a trial of the OX40 agonist ivuxolimab. These receptors were collected from an adult with an advanced solid tumor such as melanoma, head and neck, liver or kidney cancer.

The genes are TRBV7-9 and TRBJ2-7; the D gene is possibly TRBD1 (6 bases). The V end was cut by 4 bases, the J end by 3 bases, with 19 bases between. Germline CDR1 SEHNR, CDR2 FQNEAQ (reference sequence). The CDR3 spans 16 residues. CDR3 amino acids: CASSSGQLEPIYEQYF. The CDR3 DNA follows: TGTGCCAGCAGCTCAGGACAGTTAGAGCCCATCTACGAGCAGTACTTC. The entire variable domain, with the rest obtained from reference TRBV7-9 and TRBJ2-7, is as follows: DTGVSQNPRHKITKRGQNVTFRCDPISEHNRLYWYRQTLGQGPEFLTYFQNEAQLEKSRLLSDRFSAERPKGSFSTLEIQRTEQGDSAMYLCASSSGQLEPIYEQYFGPGTRLTVT.

The chain joins TRBV28 to TRBJ2-7, with a weak D call TRBD1 (6 bases). The CDR3 is 16 residues long. From germline, CDR1 is MDHEN and CDR2 SYDVKM. Trimming took 6 bases from V and 4 from J, leaving 22 bases between them. This CDR3 reads CASSGTQSGTPYEQYF. CDR3 coding DNA: TGTGCCAGCAGCGGCACCCAATCCGGGACACCTTACGAGCAGTACTTC.

V and J are TRBV7-3 and TRBJ2-1; the D is unclear. This CDR3 comprises 13 residues. The V and J ends lost 8 bases and 0 bases respectively, with 8 bases between them. In germline, CDR1 is SGHTA, CDR2 FQGTGA. For the CDR3, the DNA is TGTGCCAGCCCCTTGGCCTCCTACAATGAGCAGTTCTTC. Its protein product is CASPLASYNEQFF.

The chain couples TRBV5-6 to TRBJ1-2, with 7 bases that match TRBD1. Germline V gene lookup returns CDR1 SGHDT and CDR2 YYEEEE. This CDR3 has 14 amino acids. V lost 0 bases and J lost 8; bases outside the gene matches: 7. The CDR3: CASSLGTGVRGYTF. The CDR3 DNA follows: TGTGCCAGCAGCTTGGGAACAGGGGTGCGGGGCTACACCTTC.

The chain employs TRBV16 and TRBJ2-7; D is perhaps TRBD2 (6 bases). The CDR3 has 14 residues. Trimming left V 0 bases short and J 7 bases short, with 13 bases between. From germline, CDR1 is KGHSY and CDR2 FQNENV. CDR3 sequence reads: CASSQSDDRGEQYF. The DNA for the CDR3 is TGTGCCAGCAGCCAATCGGACGATCGGGGGGAGCAGTACTTC.

V and J are TRBV19 and TRBJ2-1; 10 bases agree with TRBD2. Trimming took 1 base from V and 10 from J; bases not matched to a gene: 4. Germline V gene lookup returns CDR1 LNHDA and CDR2 SQIVND (reference sequence). The CDR3 is made up of 14 amino acids. DNA for the CDR3: TGTGCCAGTAGTATAGGAGCTAGCGGGGGAGAGCAGTTCTTC. This codes for CASSIGASGGEQFF. Filled out from reference TRBV19 and TRBJ2-1, the complete variable domain reads DGGITQSPKYLFRKEGQNVTLSCEQNLNHDAMYWYRQDPGQGLRLIYYSQIVNDFQKGDIAEGYSVSREKKESFPLTVTSAQKNPTAFYLCASSIGASGGEQFFGPGTRLTVL.

Notes on this clone: The CDR3 carries no conserved terminal phenylalanine or tryptophan, so it likely arises from a read error. CDR3: CASRIQSMNTEAFL. The CDR3 nucleotides read TGTGCCAGCAGAATACAGTCCATGAACACTGAAGCTTTCCTT. V usage is TRBV28 and J usage is TRBJ1-1, with D uncertain. CDR1 and CDR2 (germline): MDHEN, SYDVKM. The CDR3 runs to 14 residues. V was trimmed by 6 bases and J by 0 bases, leaving 11 bases between them.

A few counts support this clone. The chain's CDR3 is CASLRGTEAFF. The CDR3 region has the DNA TGTGCCAGCCTCAGGGGTACTGAAGCTTTCTTT. The chain employs TRBV27 and TRBJ1-1, with a possible D match to TRBD1 (6 bases). The V end lost 8 bases, the J end lost 5 bases, and 9 bases lay between the germline ends. Germline CDR1 is MNHEY and CDR2 is SMNVEV (reference sequence). This CDR3 contains 11 residues.